The rows below give T cell receptor beta chains drawn from one sample of a study of cytomegalovirus exposure and HLA in healthy donors. Repertoires were generated with immunoSEQ multiplex PCR, while TCRdb's copy carries only in-frame clones and drops some. Altogether about 92,000 clones are present, about 84% being singletons, with the ten largest covering approximately 2%. The sample was PBMCs. The source is a man aged 18 to 30 in good health and CMV-seronegative. Each CDR3 is given with its conserved first and last residue. Each record gives: clone size, V gene, J gene, D gene, CDR3 DNA, CDR3 protein. D genes are given only for firm matches. Size values are once, few and many counts, or a class for expanded clones, and some rows have none.

size: NA; V: TRBV10-2; J: TRBJ1-5; D: NA; DNA: TGCGCCAGCAAAGCAGGGGCCGTAAATCAGCCCCAGCATTTT; CDR3: CASKAGAVNQPQHF
size: NA; V: TRBV10-3; J: TRBJ1-1; D: NA; DNA: TGTGCCATCAGTGGCCCGGGGGATGCTGAAGCTTTCTTT; CDR3: CAISGPGDAEAFF
size: NA; V: TRBV10-3; J: TRBJ2-3; D: NA; DNA: TGTGCCATCGAGGGAGATAGGGATACGCAGTATTTT; CDR3: CAIEGDRDTQYF
size: once; V: TRBV2; J: TRBJ1-2; D: NA; DNA: TGTGCCAGCAGTGATCCCCCCCGAGGGAACTTTGTCTATGGCTACACCTTC; CDR3: CASSDPPRGNFVYGYTF
size: few; V: TRBV6-1; J: TRBJ1-3; D: TRBD1; DNA: TGTGCCAGCAGTGCAGGACAGGACTCTGGAAACACCATATATTTT; CDR3: CASSAGQDSGNTIYF
size: NA; V: TRBV19; J: TRBJ1-2; D: NA; DNA: TGTGCCAGTAGCCCTTCTTTTGCCGCGAATGGCTACACCTTC; CDR3: CASSPSFAANGYTF
size: NA; V: TRBV6-1; J: TRBJ2-7; D: TRBD2; DNA: TGTGCCAGCAGCCTTGGGACTAGCGGCTCCTACGAGCAGTACTTC; CDR3: CASSLGTSGSYEQYF
size: NA; V: TRBV10-2; J: TRBJ1-5; D: TRBD1; DNA: TGCGCCAGCAGTCCCGGGACAGGGGGCTACAGCAATCAGCCCCAGCATTTT; CDR3: CASSPGTGGYSNQPQHF
size: NA; V: TRBV5-1; J: TRBJ1-2; D: NA; DNA: TGCGCCAGCAGTTTCCAGTCCTTTTCGGGTGACTACACCTTC; CDR3: CASSFQSFSGDYTF
size: NA; V: TRBV7-6; J: TRBJ1-2; D: NA; DNA: TGTGCCAGCAGCTTAGCGGGTACAGGGTCGGCAGTGGGCTATGGCTACACCTTC; CDR3: CASSLAGTGSAVGYGYTF
size: few; V: TRBV5-1; J: TRBJ1-1; D: NA; DNA: TGCGCCAGCAACGAGGGCCCGGTAGATACTGAAGCTTTCTTT; CDR3: CASNEGPVDTEAFF
size: few; V: TRBV5-5; J: TRBJ2-6; D: NA; DNA: TGTGCCAGCAGCCAACATACACCCTCCTCTGGGGCCAACGTCCTGACTTTC; CDR3: CASSQHTPSSGANVLTF
size: NA; V: TRBV27; J: TRBJ1-5; D: NA; DNA: TGTGCCACCAGACATCTCCCCAATCAGCCCCAGCATTTT; CDR3: CATRHLPNQPQHF
size: NA; V: TRBV7-9; J: TRBJ1-3; D: TRBD1; DNA: TGTGCCAGCAGCTCCGGGACAGGGGGTGGAAACACCATATATTTT; CDR3: CASSSGTGGGNTIYF
size: NA; V: TRBV12-5; J: TRBJ2-3; D: NA; DNA: TGTGCTAGTGGTTTGGCGGGGGGCAGTCGTACGGCAGATACGCAGTATTTT; CDR3: CASGLAGGSRTADTQYF
size: NA; V: TRBV9; J: TRBJ2-2; D: TRBD1; DNA: TGTGCCAGCAGAGGACAGGGGACCGGGGAGCTGTTTTTT; CDR3: CASRGQGTGELFF
size: NA; V: TRBV6-1; J: TRBJ2-7; D: TRBD1; DNA: TGTGCCAGCAGTGACAACAGGGGGCGCGAGCAGTACTTC; CDR3: CASSDNRGREQYF
size: NA; V: TRBV19; J: TRBJ2-1; D: TRBD2; DNA: TGTGCCAGTAGTGTCGTAGCGGGGGGTCATCATGAGCAGTTCTTC; CDR3: CASSVVAGGHHEQFF
size: NA; V: TRBV6-6; J: TRBJ2-5; D: TRBD2; DNA: TGTGCCAGCTTGAGACCGGGGGGGTCTGAGACCCAGTACTTC; CDR3: CASLRPGGSETQYF
size: NA; V: TRBV6-1; J: TRBJ1-1; D: TRBD1; DNA: TGTGCCAGCGCCCGACAGGGCCTTAACACTGAAGCTTTCTTT; CDR3: CASARQGLNTEAFF
size: once; V: TRBV9; J: TRBJ2-2; D: TRBD2; DNA: TGTGCCAGCAGCGTAGGTCTAGCGGCGAACACCGGGGAGCTGTTTTTT; CDR3: CASSVGLAANTGELFF
size: few; V: TRBV2; J: TRBJ1-2; D: NA; DNA: TGTGCTAGCCGCCAGGGCTGGCGATCGTTGCCGGATGGCTACACCTTC; CDR3: CASRQGWRSLPDGYTF
size: NA; V: TRBV6-5; J: TRBJ2-7; D: NA; DNA: TGTGCCAGCAGCTTAGGACAGAACTACGAGCAGTACTTC; CDR3: CASSLGQNYEQYF
size: NA; V: TRBV18; J: TRBJ2-2; D: NA; DNA: TGTGCCAGCTCACCGTTCGTTAGCACCGGGGAGCTGTTTTTT; CDR3: CASSPFVSTGELFF
size: once; V: TRBV6-6; J: TRBJ2-5; D: TRBD1; DNA: TGTGCCAGCAGTTACCCTGAGACAGGGGGGAGAAAGACCCAGTACTTC; CDR3: CASSYPETGGRKTQYF
size: NA; V: TRBV9; J: TRBJ2-3; D: TRBD1; DNA: TGTGCCAGCAGCGTAGGACAGGGGACAGATACGCAGTATTTT; CDR3: CASSVGQGTDTQYF
size: NA; V: TRBV6-5; J: TRBJ1-5; D: NA; DNA: TGTGCCAGCAGTCCGCGGGCCCGTAGGCCCCAGCATTTT; CDR3: CASSPRARRPQHF
size: NA; V: TRBV6-5; J: TRBJ1-5; D: NA; DNA: TGTGCCAGCAGCGGTGACAGTAGCAATCAGCCCCAGCATTTT; CDR3: CASSGDSSNQPQHF
size: NA; V: TRBV7-2; J: TRBJ2-2; D: NA; DNA: TGTGCCAGCAGCGCGGCCGACCGATCACCCACCGGGGAGCTGTTTTTT; CDR3: CASSAADRSPTGELFF
size: NA; V: TRBV7-8; J: TRBJ2-7; D: NA; DNA: TGTGCCAGCAGCTTACAACCAGCGGGCTACGAGCAGTACTTC; CDR3: CASSLQPAGYEQYF
size: NA; V: TRBV5-3; J: TRBJ2-1; D: TRBD2; DNA: TGTGCCAGAAGCATCTCCACTACTAAGCGGGAAGCCTACAATGAGCAGTTCTTC; CDR3: CARSISTTKREAYNEQFF
size: few; V: TRBV13; J: TRBJ1-2; D: NA; DNA: TGTGCCAGCAGCTTAAGAGGGCAGCTTAACTATGGCTACACCTTC; CDR3: CASSLRGQLNYGYTF
size: NA; V: TRBV19; J: TRBJ2-7; D: NA; DNA: TGTGCCAGTAGTATTCCCTCAGGAGGAGGGCAGTACTTC; CDR3: CASSIPSGGGQYF
size: once; V: TRBV29-1; J: TRBJ2-7; D: NA; DNA: TGCAGCGTTTTCTCAGGGGTTACCTACGAGCAGTACTTC; CDR3: CSVFSGVTYEQYF
size: NA; V: TRBV6-5; J: TRBJ1-2; D: TRBD1; DNA: TGTGCCAGCAGCTCCGACAGGGTCGGCTATGGCTACACCTTC; CDR3: CASSSDRVGYGYTF
size: NA; V: TRBV27; J: TRBJ1-4; D: TRBD1; DNA: TGTGCCAGCAGTTTATTAGGGACAGGGGTTCGAAATGAAAAACTGTTTTTT; CDR3: CASSLLGTGVRNEKLFF
size: once; V: TRBV7-8; J: TRBJ2-5; D: TRBD1; DNA: TGTGCCAGCAGCTCACGACAGGGTTGGGCGGCAGAGACCCAGTACTTC; CDR3: CASSSRQGWAAETQYF
size: NA; V: TRBV20-1; J: TRBJ2-7; D: NA; DNA: TGCAGTGCTAACAGGCTCTACGAGCAGTACTTC; CDR3: CSANRLYEQYF
size: NA; V: TRBV2; J: TRBJ2-5; D: TRBD2; DNA: TGTGCCAGCAGTGAAGCGCGACTAGCGGGGGCCAACCAAGAGACCCAGTACTTC; CDR3: CASSEARLAGANQETQYF
size: NA; V: TRBV6-6; J: TRBJ1-2; D: NA; DNA: TGTGCCAGCAGCGGGTATGGCTACACCTTC; CDR3: CASSGYGYTF
size: few; V: TRBV6-1; J: TRBJ2-7; D: TRBD2; DNA: TGTGCCAGCAGTGGGACTAGCGGGGGGTGGGAGCAGTACTTC; CDR3: CASSGTSGGWEQYF
size: NA; V: TRBV27; J: TRBJ2-3; D: TRBD2; DNA: TGTGCCAGCAGCCCAGGGACTAGCGGGGGGGCCGCCCAGTATTTT; CDR3: CASSPGTSGGAAQYF
size: NA; V: TRBV5-8; J: TRBJ2-2; D: NA; DNA: TGTGCCAGCAGCTTGTACGCCAGGACATTGAACACCGGGGAGCTGTTTTTT; CDR3: CASSLYARTLNTGELFF
size: NA; V: TRBV6-5; J: TRBJ1-5; D: NA; DNA: TGTGCCAGCAGTTATACAGGGAAAATCAATCAGCCCCAGCATTTT; CDR3: CASSYTGKINQPQHF
size: NA; V: TRBV6-4; J: TRBJ2-3; D: TRBD2; DNA: TGTGCCAGCAGTGACCCCTGGCGGGGGGGCCCAGATACGCAGTATTTT; CDR3: CASSDPWRGGPDTQYF
size: few; V: TRBV5-1; J: TRBJ1-5; D: TRBD1; DNA: TGCGCCAGCAGCACTCCTCCGACAGGGGAATCTCGAGACAATCAGCCCCAGCATTTT; CDR3: CASSTPPTGESRDNQPQHF
size: NA; V: TRBV5-4; J: TRBJ2-7; D: TRBD1; DNA: TGTGCCAGCAGCTTCGGTTATGGGACAGGTCCATTCGAGCAGTACTTC; CDR3: CASSFGYGTGPFEQYF